These T cell receptor beta chains were read from a single sample in a study of PD-1 blockade in classical Hodgkin lymphoma. Data came from immunoSEQ multiplex PCR; TCRdb stores just in-frame clones and leaves some out. The sample lists roughly 20,000 clones; approximately 80% were seen once. The sample was peripheral blood mononuclear cells (PBMCs), taken before the fourth cycle of nivolumab. Source of these receptors: a human donor with classical Hodgkin lymphoma. CDR3s include the opening cysteine and the closing phenylalanine or tryptophan. Fields, in order: V gene, D gene, CDR3 protein. A D gene is named only where the DNA matches it firmly.

v_gene: TRBV19; d_gene: .; CDR3aa: CASSINHGIYGYTF
v_gene: TRBV29-1; d_gene: TRBD1; CDR3aa: CSVDTATGYEQYF
v_gene: TRBV7-8; d_gene: TRBD1; CDR3aa: CASSGQGLTGNTIYF
v_gene: TRBV4-3; d_gene: TRBD1; CDR3aa: CASSQAGQGTYEQYF
v_gene: TRBV6-1; d_gene: .; CDR3aa: CASSVGQGGGYTF
v_gene: TRBV2; d_gene: .; CDR3aa: CASSEVGVGHNEQFF
v_gene: TRBV18; d_gene: .; CDR3aa: CASSPRASSSYNEQFF
v_gene: TRBV5-1; d_gene: .; CDR3aa: CASSTDRFSGNTIYF
v_gene: TRBV6-1; d_gene: TRBD1; CDR3aa: CASSDRGQANNEQFF
v_gene: TRBV4-1; d_gene: .; CDR3aa: CASSQRGLPTDTQYF
v_gene: TRBV4-3; d_gene: .; CDR3aa: CASSQDVGTGELFF
v_gene: TRBV4-1; d_gene: .; CDR3aa: CASSQGYRLGDTQYF
v_gene: TRBV29-1; d_gene: .; CDR3aa: CSVEPDRFQETQYF
v_gene: TRBV6-6; d_gene: TRBD1; CDR3aa: CASSLDRDTYNEQFF
v_gene: TRBV12-5; d_gene: TRBD2; CDR3aa: CASGLVVAGTNEQYF
v_gene: TRBV6-1; d_gene: TRBD1; CDR3aa: CASSDQSGTGGWKLFF
v_gene: TRBV7-6; d_gene: .; CDR3aa: CASSLGIQETQYF
v_gene: TRBV28; d_gene: .; CDR3aa: CASSLSGAGGNTIYF
v_gene: TRBV2; d_gene: .; CDR3aa: CASSEEYEQYF
v_gene: TRBV15; d_gene: .; CDR3aa: CATSRDLGSSTNEKLFF
v_gene: TRBV15; d_gene: .; CDR3aa: CATSRTRTTTGELFF
v_gene: TRBV9; d_gene: .; CDR3aa: CASSVVRTDYQETQYF
v_gene: TRBV7-2; d_gene: TRBD1; CDR3aa: CASSRGGTADQPQHF
v_gene: TRBV5-4; d_gene: TRBD1; CDR3aa: CASSLAPGQGGYEQYF
v_gene: TRBV19; d_gene: .; CDR3aa: CASSMQGISYNEQFF
v_gene: TRBV14; d_gene: .; CDR3aa: CASSQDGNSPLHF
v_gene: TRBV14; d_gene: .; CDR3aa: CASSPQWGQGYGYTF
v_gene: TRBV6-5; d_gene: .; CDR3aa: CASSYAVSTEAFF
v_gene: TRBV7-2; d_gene: TRBD1; CDR3aa: CASSLVGTGGLNEQFF
v_gene: TRBV2; d_gene: .; CDR3aa: CAIGGSGGGEQFF
v_gene: TRBV6-5; d_gene: .; CDR3aa: CASSYSDQPQHF
v_gene: TRBV15; d_gene: TRBD1; CDR3aa: CATSRGQGTWDEQYF
v_gene: TRBV7-9; d_gene: .; CDR3aa: CASSLTNQPQHF
v_gene: TRBV4-1; d_gene: TRBD1; CDR3aa: CASSQVTGVGEKLFF
v_gene: TRBV5-1; d_gene: TRBD1; CDR3aa: CASSFGQGNTEAFF
v_gene: TRBV27; d_gene: .; CDR3aa: CASRFGENTEAFF
v_gene: TRBV29-1; d_gene: TRBD1; CDR3aa: CSVGTGPPNYGYTF
v_gene: TRBV7-9; d_gene: .; CDR3aa: CASSLTRQTLDTQYF
v_gene: TRBV29-1; d_gene: TRBD1; CDR3aa: CSVEGGTGDSYEQYF
v_gene: TRBV5-4; d_gene: TRBD1; CDR3aa: CASSLYSGGLADTQYF
v_gene: TRBV7-9; d_gene: .; CDR3aa: CASSADVPRDEQFF
v_gene: TRBV6-1; d_gene: .; CDR3aa: CASSEAVWAETQYF
v_gene: TRBV5-1; d_gene: .; CDR3aa: CASSPGVQETQYF
v_gene: TRBV10-3; d_gene: .; CDR3aa: CAISDRVGLDGYTF
v_gene: TRBV20-1; d_gene: .; CDR3aa: CSASRGDGYTF
v_gene: TRBV4-1; d_gene: .; CDR3aa: CASSQEPASGNTIYF
v_gene: TRBV6-5; d_gene: .; CDR3aa: CASASSYNSPLHF
v_gene: TRBV7-9; d_gene: .; CDR3aa: CASSLDRYGYTF
v_gene: TRBV4-2; d_gene: .; CDR3aa: CASRSGGELFF